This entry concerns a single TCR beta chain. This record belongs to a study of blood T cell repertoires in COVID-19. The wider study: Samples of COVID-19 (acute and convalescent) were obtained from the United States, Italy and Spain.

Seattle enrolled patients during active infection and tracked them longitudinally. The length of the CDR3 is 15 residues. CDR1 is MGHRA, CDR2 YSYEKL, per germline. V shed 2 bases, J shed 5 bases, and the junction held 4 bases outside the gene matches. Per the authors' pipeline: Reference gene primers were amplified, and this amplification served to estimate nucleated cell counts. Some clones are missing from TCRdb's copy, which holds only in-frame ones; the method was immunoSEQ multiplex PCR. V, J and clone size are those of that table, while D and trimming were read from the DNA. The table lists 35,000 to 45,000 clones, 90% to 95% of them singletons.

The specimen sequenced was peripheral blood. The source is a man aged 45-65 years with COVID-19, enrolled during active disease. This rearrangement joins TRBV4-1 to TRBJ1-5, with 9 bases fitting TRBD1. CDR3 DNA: TGCGCCAGCAGCCAATCAAGACAGGGGGATCAGCCCCAGCATTTT. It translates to CASSQSRQGDQPQHF.